One and the same sample provided the 21 T cell receptor beta chains below, sequenced in a study of graft-versus-host responses after intestinal transplantation. These receptors have no known antigen. The data were produced by immunoSEQ multiplex PCR, yet TCRdb's version contains in-frame clones alone and is incomplete. The sample lists 110,000 to 150,000 clones; over 90% were seen once. The sequences come from unstimulated CD4+ T cells sorted from spleen or lymph node cells, collected before intestinal transplant. The source is a human donor who received an intestinal transplant.

The rearrangement joins TRBV20-1 to TRBJ2-7; D is unclear. Germline V gives CDR1 DFQATT, CDR2 SNEGSKA (reference sequence). The V gene lost 6 bases and the J gene lost 4 bases, with 10 bases spanning the gap. This CDR3 comprises 11 residues. The DNA of the CDR3 is TGCAGTGCCCCCGACCCATACGAGCAGTACTTC. It yields the protein CSAPDPYEQYF.

The CDR3 is CASSQAPRIGEQYF. The CDR3 DNA reads as TGTGCCAGCAGCCAAGCCCCTCGTATCGGGGAGCAGTACTTC. The chain joins TRBV7-2 to TRBJ2-7; D gene unclear. The CDR3 runs to 14 residues. Germline V lookup: CDR1 SGHTA, CDR2 FQGNSA. Trimming cost V 5 bases and J 7 bases, with 18 bases left between them.

A note on this clone: Its ends do not fully match the called genes, so a read error is possible. The chain employs TRBV27 and TRBJ2-6; D might be TRBD1 (6 bases). The CDR3 has 18 residues. Germline CDR1 MNHEY, CDR2 SMNVEV (reference sequence). The DNA for the CDR3 is TGTGCCAGCTCCGCGACGACAGGAGAAAGCTCTGGGACCAACGTCCTGACTTTC. Residues: CASSATTGESSGTNVLTF. Complete variable domain (other parts from reference TRBV27 and TRBJ2-6): EAQVTQNPRYLITVTGKKLTVTCSQNMNHEYMSWYRQDPGLGLRQIYYSMNVEVTDKGDVPEGYKVSRKEKRNFPLILESPSPNQTSLYFCASSATTGESSGTNVLTFGAGSRLTVL.

The table lists this clone with a few counts. V and J are TRBV5-6 and TRBJ2-3, with a weak D call TRBD2 (6 bases). From germline, CDR1 is SGHDT and CDR2 YYEEEE. Trimming cost V 6 bases and J 5 bases, with 22 bases left between them. The CDR3 spans 16 residues. As DNA, the CDR3 is TGTGCCAGCACCCCACGCCTAGCGCCATACCAAGATACGCAGTATTTT. Residues: CASTPRLAPYQDTQYF.

About this clone: The sample contains more than one DNA sequence encoding this CDR3. This chain uses TRBV7-6 with TRBJ2-3; 10 nucleotides match TRBD2. Trimming at V came to 5 bases and at J to 3 bases, leaving 8 bases not matched to a gene. This CDR3 spans 16 amino acids. In germline, CDR1 is SGHVS, CDR2 FNYEAQ. The CDR3 nucleotides are TGTGCCAGCAGCCATAGAGCGGGAGGGCTTACAGATACGCAGTATTTT. It yields the protein CASSHRAGGLTDTQYF.

The chain is built from TRBV28 and TRBJ1-5, with TRBD1 identical over 7 bases. The CDR3 loop spans 16 amino acids. From germline, CDR1 is MDHEN and CDR2 SYDVKM. V shed 6 bases, J shed 6 bases, and the junction held 14 bases outside the gene matches. The CDR3 nucleotides read TGTGCCAGCAGCCGGGACGGGACAGCTTCTCTTCAGCCCCAGCATTTT. Encoded protein: CASSRDGTASLQPQHF.

V is TRBV6-1 and J is TRBJ2-5, with 8 bases fitting TRBD1. The V and J ends lost 4 bases and 4 bases, in that order; junction bases with no gene match: 8. From germline, CDR1 is MNHNS and CDR2 SASEGT. The CDR3 length is 15 residues. In DNA, the CDR3 is TGTGCCAGCAGTGGCAACAGGGGGATAGGAGAGACCCAGTACTTC. Protein product: CASSGNRGIGETQYF.

This rearrangement joins TRBV12-1 to TRBJ1-1; the table gives TRBD1 as D, unverified against the DNA. TRBV12-1 is annotated as a pseudogene. The CDR3 has 17 residues. The CDR3: CASSGSGGGKVGTEAFF. CDR3 DNA: TGTGCCAGCAGCGGTTCAGGGGGCGGTAAAGTTGGAACTGAAGCTTTCTTT.

The chain links TRBV25-1 to TRBJ2-2; 9 nucleotides agree with TRBD2. The CDR3 covers 17 residues. CDR1 is MGHDK, CDR2 SYGVNS, per germline. V dropped 7 bases and J dropped 4; count of bases not matched to a gene: 13. The CDR3 region is CASTRGSSGTLTGELFF. The CDR3 DNA follows: TGTGCCAGCACCAGAGGATCTAGCGGGACGCTCACCGGGGAGCTGTTTTTT.

This clone was seen once. The chain is built from TRBV18 and TRBJ1-1; tentative D call: TRBD1 (6 bases). Germline V lookup: CDR1 KGHSH, CDR2 LQKENI. CDR3 length: 14 residues. Trimming pared 2 bases from V and 6 bases from J, leaving 13 bases between. This CDR3 is CASSPLDSDAEAFF. Here the CDR3 DNA reads TGTGCCAGCTCACCATTGGACAGCGACGCTGAAGCTTTCTTT.

This clone showed up just once. Other DNA sequences of this sample code for an identical CDR3. The V call is TRBV7-9, the J call TRBJ2-7; 12 nucleotides align to TRBD2. The CDR3 spans 16 residues. Germline CDR1 is SEHNR and CDR2 is FQNEAQ (reference sequence). After removal of 0 bases from V and 1 base from J, the junction contained 1 base not matched to a gene. CDR3 DNA: TGTGCCAGCAGCTTAGCGACTAGCGGGAGATCCTACGAGCAGTACTTC. Amino acids: CASSLATSGRSYEQYF.

The CDR3 DNA follows: TGCGCCAGCAGCTTGGTCCTTCGATGGGGCACTGAAGCTTTCTTT. Protein product: CASSLVLRWGTEAFF. The V gene is TRBV5-1, the J gene TRBJ1-1; the D is unclear. The V gene lost 0 bases and the J gene lost 4 bases, with 13 bases spanning the gap. Germline V gives CDR1 SGHRS, CDR2 YFSETQ. This CDR3 region has 15 residues.

CDR3 protein: CASRIRAAGELFF. The DNA of the CDR3 is TGTGCCAGCAGGATCAGGGCTGCCGGGGAGCTGTTTTTT. This chain connects TRBV27 to TRBJ2-2; maybe TRBD1 (5 bases). The length of the CDR3 is 13 residues. Germline assignment: CDR1 MNHEY and CDR2 SMNVEV (reference sequence). The V gene lost 6 bases and the J gene lost 6 bases, with 11 bases spanning the gap.

This clone occurred once. The chain has TRBV7-9 and TRBJ1-1; the D gene is possibly TRBD1 (5 bases). Trimming removed 5 bases from V and 3 bases from J, with 13 bases in between. The CDR3 has 14 amino acids. Germline CDR1 and CDR2: SEHNR and FQNEAQ (reference sequence). CDR3 sequence (DNA): TGTGCCAGCAGCGTATCGGGGGGGTACACTGAAGCTTTCTTT. Translating it yields CASSVSGGYTEAFF.

This clone was detected only once. The chain combines TRBV30 with TRBJ1-1; maybe TRBD1 (6 bases). Trimming pared 3 bases from V and 5 bases from J, leaving 7 bases between. Looked up from germline, CDR1 is GTSNPN and CDR2 is SVGIG (reference sequence). The CDR3 is 11 amino acids. The CDR3 loop is CAWRGGTEAFF. The DNA for the CDR3 is TGTGCCTGGAGAGGGGGTACTGAAGCTTTCTTT.

The chain recombines TRBV7-6 with TRBJ2-2; no clear D. Germline V CDR1 and CDR2: SGHVS, FNYEAQ. The CDR3 length is 15 residues. The V end was cut by 1 base, the J end by 1 base, with 7 bases between. CDR3 in amino acids: CASSLVTLNTGELFF. DNA for the CDR3: TGTGCCAGCAGCTTAGTTACGCTGAACACCGGGGAGCTGTTTTTT.

This clone was seen once. This sequence joins TRBV9 and TRBJ2-7, with 9 bases matching TRBD1. V lost 2 bases, J lost 2 bases, and 5 bases stayed unmatched. The CDR3 loop spans 15 amino acids. CDR1 and CDR2 (germline): SGDLS, YYNGEE. The CDR3 loop reads CASSVGQGSTYEQYF. The CDR3 nucleotides are TGTGCCAGCAGCGTTGGACAGGGGTCGACCTACGAGCAGTACTTC.

The V call is TRBV27, the J call TRBJ2-5; D gene ambiguous. Trimming cost V 6 bases and J 7 bases, with 18 bases left between them. The length of the CDR3 is 14 residues. CDR1 is MNHEY, CDR2 SMNVEV, per germline (reference sequence). The CDR3 region is CASRTTAVPGTQYF. DNA of the CDR3: TGTGCCAGCAGGACGACCGCCGTTCCGGGGACCCAGTACTTC.

This clone occurred a few times. V is TRBV19 and J is TRBJ2-7; TRBD2 matches 8 bases. The CDR3 length is 13 residues. Germline V lookup: CDR1 LNHDA, CDR2 SQIVND (reference sequence). Trimming cost V 6 bases and J 6 bases; bases outside gene matches: 7. This CDR3 is CASRGAGVGEQYF. In nucleotides, the CDR3 is TGTGCCAGTAGGGGAGCGGGAGTGGGCGAGCAGTACTTC.

In DNA, the CDR3 is TGTGCCAGCAGTCTCACCGGGGCATTCGACACAGATACGCAGTATTTT. It encodes CASSLTGAFDTDTQYF. The rearrangement uses TRBV16 and TRBJ2-3, with D perhaps TRBD1 or TRBD2 (5 bases each). CDR3 size: 16 residues. Trimming shortened V by 6 bases and J by 2 bases, and 18 bases separated the two germline ends. Germline V CDR1 and CDR2: KGHSY, FQNENV. Together with reference TRBV16 and TRBJ2-3, the CDR3 gives the full variable domain: GEEVAQTPKHLVRGEGQKAKLYCAPIKGHSYVFWYQQVLKNEFKFLISFQNENVFDETGMPKERFSAKCLPNSPCSLEIQATKLEDSAVYFCASSLTGAFDTDTQYFGPGTRLTVL.

The chain carries TRBV11-2 and TRBJ1-2; D gene uncertain. Germline V CDR1 and CDR2: SGHAT, FQNNGV. V shed 5 bases and J shed 2 bases, with 18 bases lying between them. The CDR3 totals 16 residues. In DNA, the CDR3 is TGTGCCAGCAGCCACCCTGCTGGGAATGGGAACTATGGCTACACCTTC. Its translation: CASSHPAGNGNYGYTF.